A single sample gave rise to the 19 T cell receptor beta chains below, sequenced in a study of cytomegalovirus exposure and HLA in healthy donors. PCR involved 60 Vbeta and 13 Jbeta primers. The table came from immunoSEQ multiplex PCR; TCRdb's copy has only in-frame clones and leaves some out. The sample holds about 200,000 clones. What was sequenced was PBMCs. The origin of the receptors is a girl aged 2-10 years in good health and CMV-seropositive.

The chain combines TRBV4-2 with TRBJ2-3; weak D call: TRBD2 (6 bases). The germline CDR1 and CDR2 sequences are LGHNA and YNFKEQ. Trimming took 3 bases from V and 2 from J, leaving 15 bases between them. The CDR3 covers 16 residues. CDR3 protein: CASSQEGPLNTDTQYF. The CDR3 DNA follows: TGTGCCAGCAGCCAGGAGGGTCCCCTAAACACAGATACGCAGTATTTT.

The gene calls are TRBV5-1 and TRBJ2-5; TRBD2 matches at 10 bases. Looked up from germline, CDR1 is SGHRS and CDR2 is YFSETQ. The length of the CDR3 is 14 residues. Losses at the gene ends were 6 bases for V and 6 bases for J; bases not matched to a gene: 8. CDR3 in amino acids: CASTNWTSGKTQYF. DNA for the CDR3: TGCGCCAGCACCAATTGGACTAGCGGAAAGACCCAGTACTTC.

The CDR3 DNA reads TGTGCCAGCAGTGCGGGAAGCTGGGACATTCAGTACTTC. Protein sequence: CASSAGSWDIQYF. The chain couples TRBV28 to TRBJ2-4, with a weak D call TRBD2 (6 bases). Trimming took off 5 bases at V and 8 bases at J, with 13 bases between the two ends. Germline values: CDR1 MDHEN, CDR2 SYDVKM. The CDR3 covers 13 residues.

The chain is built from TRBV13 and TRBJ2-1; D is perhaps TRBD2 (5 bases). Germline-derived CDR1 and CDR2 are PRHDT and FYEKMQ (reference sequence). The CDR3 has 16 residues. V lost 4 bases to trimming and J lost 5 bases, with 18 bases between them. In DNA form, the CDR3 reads TGTGCCAGCAGCTCCGCGGGTCCCACGAATAACAATGAGCAGTTCTTC. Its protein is CASSSAGPTNNNEQFF.

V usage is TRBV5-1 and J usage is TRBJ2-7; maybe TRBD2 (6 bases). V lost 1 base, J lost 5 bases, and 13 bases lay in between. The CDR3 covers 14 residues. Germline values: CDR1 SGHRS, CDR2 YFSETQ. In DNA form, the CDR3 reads TGCGCCAGCAGCTTGCTAGGAGGGCTGGACGAGCAGTACTTC. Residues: CASSLLGGLDEQYF.

CDR3 bases: TGTGCCAGCAGCGTCGCAGGGGGACACACCATATATTTT. Translation gives CASSVAGGHTIYF. The chain links TRBV9 to TRBJ1-3; TRBD1 aligns across 7 bases. Unmatched junction bases numbered 4, after V lost 2 bases and J lost 8 bases. CDR1 and CDR2 from the germline V gene are SGDLS and YYNGEE. This CDR3 has 13 residues.

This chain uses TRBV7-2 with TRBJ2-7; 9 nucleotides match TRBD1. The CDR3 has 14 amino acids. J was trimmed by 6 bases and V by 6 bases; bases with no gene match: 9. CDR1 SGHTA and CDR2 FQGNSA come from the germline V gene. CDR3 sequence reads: CASSYRGPKVEQYF. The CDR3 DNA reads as TGTGCCAGCAGTTACAGGGGGCCAAAGGTCGAGCAGTACTTC.

CDR3 sequence (DNA): TGTGCCAGTAGCTCATTGGGGACAGGGGCGAAGAAGCAGTACTTC. Translated: CASSSLGTGAKKQYF. This chain links TRBV19 with TRBJ2-7, with 10 bases lining up with TRBD1. The CDR3 totals 15 residues. J was trimmed by 8 bases and V by 6 bases; bases with no gene match: 13. Germline CDR1 reads LNHDA; CDR2 reads SQIVND (reference sequence). The full variable domain, rest sourced from reference TRBV19 and TRBJ2-7, is DGGITQSPKYLFRKEGQNVTLSCEQNLNHDAMYWYRQDPGQGLRLIYYSQIVNDFQKGDIAEGYSVSREKKESFPLTVTSAQKNPTAFYLCASSSLGTGAKKQYFGPGTRLTVT.

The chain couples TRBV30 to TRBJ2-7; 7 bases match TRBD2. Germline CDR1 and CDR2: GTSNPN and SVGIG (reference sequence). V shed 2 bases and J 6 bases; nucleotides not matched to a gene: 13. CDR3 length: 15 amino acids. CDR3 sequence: CAWSSGDYLVLEQYF. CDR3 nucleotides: TGTGCCTGGAGTAGCGGGGACTACCTCGTCCTCGAGCAGTACTTC.

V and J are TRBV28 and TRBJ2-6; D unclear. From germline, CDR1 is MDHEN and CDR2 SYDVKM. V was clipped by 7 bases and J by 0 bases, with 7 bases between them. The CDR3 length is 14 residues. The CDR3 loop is CASTPHSGANVLTF. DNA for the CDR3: TGTGCCAGCACCCCCCACTCTGGGGCCAACGTCCTGACTTTC. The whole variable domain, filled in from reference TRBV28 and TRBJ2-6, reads DVKVTQSSRYLVKRTGEKVFLECVQDMDHENMFWYRQDPGLGLRLIYFSYDVKMKEKGDIPEGYSVSREKKERFSLILESASTNQTSMYLCASTPHSGANVLTFGAGSRLTVL.

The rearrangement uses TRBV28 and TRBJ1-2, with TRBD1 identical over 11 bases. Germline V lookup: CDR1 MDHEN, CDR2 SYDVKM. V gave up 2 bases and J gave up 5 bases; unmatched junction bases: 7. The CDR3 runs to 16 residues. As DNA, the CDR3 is TGTGCCAGCAGTTTAGGGACAGGGGGTCATTATTATGGCTACACCTTC. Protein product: CASSLGTGGHYYGYTF.

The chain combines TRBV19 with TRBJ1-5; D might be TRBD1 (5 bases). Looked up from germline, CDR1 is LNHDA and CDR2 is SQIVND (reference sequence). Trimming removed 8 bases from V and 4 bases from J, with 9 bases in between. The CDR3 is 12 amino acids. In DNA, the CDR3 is TGTGCCAGTGTGGGGGGGAATCAGCCCCAGCATTTT. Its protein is CASVGGNQPQHF.

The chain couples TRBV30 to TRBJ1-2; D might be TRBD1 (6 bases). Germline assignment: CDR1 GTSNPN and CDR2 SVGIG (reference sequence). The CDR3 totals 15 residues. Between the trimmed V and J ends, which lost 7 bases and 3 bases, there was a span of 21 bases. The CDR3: CASHPGQPMDYGYTF. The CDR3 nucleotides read TGTGCCTCGCACCCCGGACAGCCAATGGACTATGGCTACACCTTC.

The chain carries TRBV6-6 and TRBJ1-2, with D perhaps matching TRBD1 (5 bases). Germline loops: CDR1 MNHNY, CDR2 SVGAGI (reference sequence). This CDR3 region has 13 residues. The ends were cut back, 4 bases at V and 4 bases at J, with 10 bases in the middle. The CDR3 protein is CASSSLGGYGYTF. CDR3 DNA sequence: TGTGCCAGCAGTTCCCTGGGGGGCTATGGCTACACCTTC.

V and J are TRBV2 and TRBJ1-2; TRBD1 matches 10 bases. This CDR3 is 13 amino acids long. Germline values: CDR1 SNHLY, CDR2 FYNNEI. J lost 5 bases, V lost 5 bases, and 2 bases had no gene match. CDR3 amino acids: CASSPGQGYGYTF. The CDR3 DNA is TGTGCCAGCAGTCCGGGACAGGGGTATGGCTACACCTTC. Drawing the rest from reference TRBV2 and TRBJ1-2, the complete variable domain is EPEVTQTPSHQVTQMGQEVILRCVPISNHLYFYWYRQILGQKVEFLVSFYNNEISEKSEIFDDQFSVERPDGSNFTLKIRSTKLEDSAMYFCASSPGQGYGYTFGSGTRLTVV.

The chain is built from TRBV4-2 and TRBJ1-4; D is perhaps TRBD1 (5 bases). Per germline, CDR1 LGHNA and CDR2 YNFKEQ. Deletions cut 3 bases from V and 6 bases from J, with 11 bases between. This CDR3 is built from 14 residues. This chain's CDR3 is CASSQRGGDEKLFF. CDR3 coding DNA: TGTGCCAGCAGCCAGAGGGGAGGGGATGAAAAACTGTTTTTT.

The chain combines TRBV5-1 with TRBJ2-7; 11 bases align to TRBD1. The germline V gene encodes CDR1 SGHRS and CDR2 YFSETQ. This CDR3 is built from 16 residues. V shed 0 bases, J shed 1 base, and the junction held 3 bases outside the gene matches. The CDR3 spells CASSLAWDRGSYEQYF. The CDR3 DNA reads TGCGCCAGCAGCTTGGCCTGGGACAGGGGGTCCTACGAGCAGTACTTC. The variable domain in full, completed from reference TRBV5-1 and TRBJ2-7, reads KAGVTQTPRYLIKTRGQQVTLSCSPISGHRSVSWYQQTPGQGLQFLFEYFSETQRNKGNFPGRFSGRQFSNSRSEMNVSTLELGDSALYLCASSLAWDRGSYEQYFGPGTRLTVT.

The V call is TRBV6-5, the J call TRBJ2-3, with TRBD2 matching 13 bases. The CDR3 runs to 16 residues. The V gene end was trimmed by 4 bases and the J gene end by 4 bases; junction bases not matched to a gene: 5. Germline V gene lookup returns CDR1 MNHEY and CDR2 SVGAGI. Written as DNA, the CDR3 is TGTGCCAGCAGTTGGACTAGCGGGAGCAGGGCAGATACGCAGTATTTT. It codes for CASSWTSGSRADTQYF.

CDR3 residues: CASTKRQGRSDYGYTF. As DNA, the CDR3 is TGTGCCAGCACCAAAAGACAGGGGAGGAGTGACTATGGCTACACCTTC. The chain employs TRBV27 and TRBJ1-2, with TRBD1 matching over 8 bases. The CDR3 has 16 residues. Germline V gives CDR1 MNHEY, CDR2 SMNVEV (reference sequence). V gave up 7 bases and J gave up 3 bases; unmatched junction bases: 13.